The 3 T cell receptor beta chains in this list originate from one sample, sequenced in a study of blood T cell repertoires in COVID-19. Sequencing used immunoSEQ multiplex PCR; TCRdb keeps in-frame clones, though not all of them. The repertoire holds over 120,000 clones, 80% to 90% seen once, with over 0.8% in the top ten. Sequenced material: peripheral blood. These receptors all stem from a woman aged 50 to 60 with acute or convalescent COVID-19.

The CDR3: CASSLDLSQGLAGVEQYF. The CDR3 DNA sequence: TGTGCCAGCAGCTTGGATCTAAGCCAGGGACTAGCGGGAGTGGAGCAGTACTTC. This chain uses TRBV5-6 with TRBJ2-7; 14 bases map to TRBD2. This CDR3 is built from 18 residues. The germline gives CDR1 SGHDT, CDR2 YYEEEE. Losses at the gene ends were 0 bases for V and 7 bases for J; bases not matched to a gene: 12.

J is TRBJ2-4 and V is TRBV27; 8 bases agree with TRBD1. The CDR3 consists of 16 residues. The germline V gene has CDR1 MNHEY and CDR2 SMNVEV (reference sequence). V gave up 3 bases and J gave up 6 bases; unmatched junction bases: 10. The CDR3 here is CASSFDTGQVINIQYF. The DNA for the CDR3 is TGTGCCAGCAGTTTTGATACGGGACAGGTGATAAACATTCAGTACTTC.

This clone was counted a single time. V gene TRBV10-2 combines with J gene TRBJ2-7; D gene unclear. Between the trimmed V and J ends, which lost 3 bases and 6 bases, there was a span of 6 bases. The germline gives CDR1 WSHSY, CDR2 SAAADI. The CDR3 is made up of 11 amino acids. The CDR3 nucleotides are TGCGCCAGCAGTGATAACTTCGAGCAGTACTTC. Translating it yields CASSDNFEQYF.